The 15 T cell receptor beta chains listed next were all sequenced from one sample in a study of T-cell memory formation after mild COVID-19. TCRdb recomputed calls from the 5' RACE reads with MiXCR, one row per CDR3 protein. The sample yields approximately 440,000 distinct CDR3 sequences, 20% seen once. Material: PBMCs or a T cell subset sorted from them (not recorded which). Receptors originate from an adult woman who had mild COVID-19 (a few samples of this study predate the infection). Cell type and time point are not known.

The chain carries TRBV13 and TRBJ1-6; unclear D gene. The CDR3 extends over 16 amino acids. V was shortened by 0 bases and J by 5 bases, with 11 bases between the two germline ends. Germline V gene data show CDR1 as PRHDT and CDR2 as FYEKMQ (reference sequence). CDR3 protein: CASSLGSSSHNSPLHF. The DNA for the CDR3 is TGTGCCAGCAGCTTAGGTTCTTCATCCCATAATTCACCCCTCCACTTT.

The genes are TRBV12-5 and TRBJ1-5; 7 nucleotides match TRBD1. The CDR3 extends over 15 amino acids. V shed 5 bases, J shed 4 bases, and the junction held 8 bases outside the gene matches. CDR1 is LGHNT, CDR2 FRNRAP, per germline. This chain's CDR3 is CASGRDRADNQPQHF. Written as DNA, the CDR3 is TGTGCTAGTGGTCGAGACAGGGCCGATAATCAGCCCCAGCATTTT.

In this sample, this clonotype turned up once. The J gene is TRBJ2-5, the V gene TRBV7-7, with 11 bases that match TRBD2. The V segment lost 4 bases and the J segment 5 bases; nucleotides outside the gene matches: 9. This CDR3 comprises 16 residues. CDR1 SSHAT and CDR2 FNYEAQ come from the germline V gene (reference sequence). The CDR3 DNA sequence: TGTGCCAGCAGCTCCCTAGCGGGGGGCAGGGGGGAGACCCAGTACTTC. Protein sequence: CASSSLAGGRGETQYF.

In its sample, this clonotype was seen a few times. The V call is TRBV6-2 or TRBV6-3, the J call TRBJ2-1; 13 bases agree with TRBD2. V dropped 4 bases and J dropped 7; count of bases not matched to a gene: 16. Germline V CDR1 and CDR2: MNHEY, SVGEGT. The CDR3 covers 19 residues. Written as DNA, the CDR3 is TGTGCCAGCAGTTCACTCGGGGCAGTCGGGACTAGCGGGAAGAATGAGCAGTTCTTC. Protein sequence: CASSSLGAVGTSGKNEQFF.

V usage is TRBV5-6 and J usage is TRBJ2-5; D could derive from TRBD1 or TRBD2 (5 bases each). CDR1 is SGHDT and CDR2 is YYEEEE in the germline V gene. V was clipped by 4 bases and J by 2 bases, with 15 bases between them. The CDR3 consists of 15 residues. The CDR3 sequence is CASSGRDRPQETQYF. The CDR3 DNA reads TGTGCCAGCAGCGGCCGGGACCGACCTCAAGAGACCCAGTACTTC.

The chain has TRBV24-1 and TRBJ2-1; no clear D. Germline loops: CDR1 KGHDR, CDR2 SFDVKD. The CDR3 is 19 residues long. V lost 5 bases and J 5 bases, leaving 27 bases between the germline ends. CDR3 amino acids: CATSAPRADIWAFDNEQFF. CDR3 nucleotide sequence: TGTGCCACCAGTGCTCCTAGGGCCGACATTTGGGCCTTTGACAATGAGCAGTTCTTC.

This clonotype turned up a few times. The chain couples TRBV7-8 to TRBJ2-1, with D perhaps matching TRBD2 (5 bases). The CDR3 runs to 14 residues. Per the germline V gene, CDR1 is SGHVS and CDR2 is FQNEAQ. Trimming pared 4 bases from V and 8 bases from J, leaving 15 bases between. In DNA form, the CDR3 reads TGTGCCAGCAGCTCTAGGGCGCCCGGGGATGAGCAGTTCTTC. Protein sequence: CASSSRAPGDEQFF.

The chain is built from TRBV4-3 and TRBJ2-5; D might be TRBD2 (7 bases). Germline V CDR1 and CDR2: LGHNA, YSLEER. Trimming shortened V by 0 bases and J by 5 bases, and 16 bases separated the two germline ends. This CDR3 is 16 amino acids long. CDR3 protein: CASSQDRSGTRETQYF. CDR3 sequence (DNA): TGCGCCAGCAGCCAAGATAGGAGCGGGACACGTGAGACCCAGTACTTC.

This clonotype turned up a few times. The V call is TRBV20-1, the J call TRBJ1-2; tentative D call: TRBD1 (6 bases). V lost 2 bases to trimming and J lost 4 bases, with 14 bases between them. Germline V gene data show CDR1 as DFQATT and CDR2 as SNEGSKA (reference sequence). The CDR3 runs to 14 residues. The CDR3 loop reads CSARRTGLSYGYTF. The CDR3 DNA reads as TGCAGTGCTAGAAGAACAGGGCTCAGCTATGGCTACACCTTC.

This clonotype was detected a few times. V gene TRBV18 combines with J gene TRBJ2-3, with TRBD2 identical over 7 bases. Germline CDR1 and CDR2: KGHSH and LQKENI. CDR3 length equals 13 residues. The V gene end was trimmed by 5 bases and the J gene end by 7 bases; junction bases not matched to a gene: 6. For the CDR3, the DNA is TGTGCCAGCTCAGGACTAGGCGCCTATACGCAGTATTTT. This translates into CASSGLGAYTQYF.

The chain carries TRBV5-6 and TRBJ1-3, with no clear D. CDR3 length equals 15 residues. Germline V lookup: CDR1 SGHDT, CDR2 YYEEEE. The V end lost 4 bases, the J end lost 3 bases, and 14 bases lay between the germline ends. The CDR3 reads CASSPSVGFGNTIYF. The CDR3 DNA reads TGTGCCAGCAGCCCCTCAGTCGGGTTTGGAAACACCATATATTTT.

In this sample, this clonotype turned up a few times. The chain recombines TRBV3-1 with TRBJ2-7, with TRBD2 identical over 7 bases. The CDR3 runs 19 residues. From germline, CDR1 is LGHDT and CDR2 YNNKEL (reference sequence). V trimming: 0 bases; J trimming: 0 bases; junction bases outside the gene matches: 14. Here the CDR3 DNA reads TGTGCCAGCAGCCAAGATAGGCCAGGTCCCGGGAGGAACTCCTACGAGCAGTACTTC. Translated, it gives CASSQDRPGPGRNSYEQYF.

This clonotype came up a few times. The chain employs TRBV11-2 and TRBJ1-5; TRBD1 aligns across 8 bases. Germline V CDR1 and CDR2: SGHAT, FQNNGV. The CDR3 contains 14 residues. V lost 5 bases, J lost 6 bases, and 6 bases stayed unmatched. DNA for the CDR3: TGTGCCAGCAGCCCGACAGGGGAGGGTCAGCCCCAGCATTTT. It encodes CASSPTGEGQPQHF.

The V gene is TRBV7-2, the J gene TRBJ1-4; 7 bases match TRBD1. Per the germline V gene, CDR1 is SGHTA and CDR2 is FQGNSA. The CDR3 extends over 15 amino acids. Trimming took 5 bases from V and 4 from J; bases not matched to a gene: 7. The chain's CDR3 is CASSRTGQSNEKLFF. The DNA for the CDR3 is TGTGCCAGCAGCCGGACGGGACAGAGTAATGAAAAACTGTTTTTT.

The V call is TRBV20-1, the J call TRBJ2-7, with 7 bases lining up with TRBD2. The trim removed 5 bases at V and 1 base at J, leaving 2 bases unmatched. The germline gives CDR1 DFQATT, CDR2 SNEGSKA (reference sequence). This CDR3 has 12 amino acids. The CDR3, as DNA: TGCAGTGCTCGAGCGGGATCCTACGAGCAGTACTTC. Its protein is CSARAGSYEQYF.